This T cell receptor beta chain emerged from a study of blood T cell repertoires in COVID-19. Study-wide background: Nucleic acid was either cDNA or gDNA, and it came from T cells, B-cell-depleted T cells, or PBMCs.

Individuals drawn from around 25 US areas were roughly 18 to 95 years old. Grouping used clinical history reported by participants in a survey and questionnaire. This CDR3 has 12 amino acids. Trimming left V 2 bases short and J 6 bases short, with 4 bases between. Germline values: CDR1 MNHNS, CDR2 SASEGT. In the authors' methods: Estimation of nucleated cell counts relied on the amplification of reference gene primers. The assay was immunoSEQ multiplex PCR, and TCRdb's table has in-frame clones only and misses some. Clone size and V and J calls were adopted from that table, with D and trimming inferred from the DNA. The table includes about 220,000 clones, 82% detected once.

Sequencing was carried out using PBMCs or T cells enriched from blood (not recorded which). The J gene is TRBJ1-4, the V gene TRBV6-1; D not certain. This receptor was taken from a woman aged 60 to 75 who had recovered from COVID-19. The CDR3 region is CASSEFYEKLFF. CDR3 DNA sequence: TGTGCCAGCAGTGAATTCTATGAAAAACTGTTTTTT.